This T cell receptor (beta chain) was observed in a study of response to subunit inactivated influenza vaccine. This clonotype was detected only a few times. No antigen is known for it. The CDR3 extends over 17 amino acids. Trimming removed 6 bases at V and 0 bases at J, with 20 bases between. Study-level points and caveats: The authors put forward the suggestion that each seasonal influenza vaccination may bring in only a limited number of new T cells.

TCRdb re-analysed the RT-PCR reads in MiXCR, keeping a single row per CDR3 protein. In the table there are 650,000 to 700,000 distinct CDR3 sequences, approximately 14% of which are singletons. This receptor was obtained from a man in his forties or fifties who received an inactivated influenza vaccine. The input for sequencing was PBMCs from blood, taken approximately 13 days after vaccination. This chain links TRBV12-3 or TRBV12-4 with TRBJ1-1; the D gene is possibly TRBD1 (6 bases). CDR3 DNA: TGTGCCAGCAGCAAGGGGGGGGGCCCCGGTATGAACACTGAAGCTTTCTTT. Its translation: CASSKGGGPGMNTEAFF.